The entry below describes one TCR beta chain. The CDR3 spans 15 residues. The germline V gene has CDR1 SGDLS and CDR2 YYNGEE. With 5 bases removed from V and 4 bases from J, the gap between germline ends came to 16 bases. Profiled with immunoSEQ multiplex PCR; TCRdb holds only in-frame clones, not every one. The table lists about 23,000 clones, 83% of them singletons. This specimen belongs to a study of OX40 agonist ivuxolimab in advanced cancers. The J gene is TRBJ1-5, the V gene TRBV9; no clear D. Specimen: CD4+ or CD8+ T cells sorted from blood, collected in a trial of the OX40 agonist ivuxolimab. The clonotype was recovered from an adult with an advanced solid tumor such as melanoma, head and neck, liver or kidney cancer. The DNA for the CDR3 is TGTGCCAGCAGTTCGACTTCTGGAGGAAATCAGCCCCAGCATTTT. Translation gives CASSSTSGGNQPQHF.